Listed below are T cell receptor beta chains from one sample, sequenced in a study of control samples from healthy donors and cancer patients. Repertoires were generated with immunoSEQ multiplex PCR, while TCRdb's copy carries only in-frame clones and drops some. Counted here are 150,000 to 200,000 clones, 91% occurring once; the ten biggest clones make up less than 1.6%. Sequenced material: blood. The receptors were sampled from a woman between 25 and 40 years old in good health. CDR3s include the opening cysteine and the closing phenylalanine or tryptophan. The D gene is left open where the match is weak. The listing skips clone size in some rows; elsewhere it reads once, few, many or a size class.

J: TRBJ1-1; V: TRBV6-5; size: NA; D: NA; CDR3: CASSRDFSRTEAFF; DNA: TGTGCCAGCAGCAGGGATTTTTCGCGTACTGAAGCTTTCTTT
J: TRBJ1-4; V: TRBV20-1; size: NA; D: TRBD1; CDR3: CSADRGEKLFF; DNA: TGCAGTGCTGACAGGGGGGAAAAACTGTTTTTT
J: TRBJ2-3; V: TRBV5-1; size: NA; D: TRBD2; CDR3: CASKLTSGGSTDTQYF; DNA: TGCGCCAGCAAACTTACTAGCGGGGGGAGTACAGATACGCAGTATTTT
J: TRBJ1-5; V: TRBV27; size: NA; D: TRBD1; CDR3: CASSWTGVQPQHF; DNA: TGTGCCAGCAGTTGGACAGGGGTCCAGCCCCAGCATTTT
J: TRBJ2-2; V: TRBV6-5; size: NA; D: TRBD2; CDR3: CASKAGGHTGELFF; DNA: TGTGCCAGCAAAGCGGGGGGGCACACCGGGGAGCTGTTTTTT
J: TRBJ2-1; V: TRBV12-5; size: NA; D: TRBD2; CDR3: CASGLNRLAGNNEQFF; DNA: TGTGCTAGTGGTTTGAACCGACTAGCGGGGAACAATGAGCAGTTCTTC
J: TRBJ2-3; V: TRBV7-2; size: NA; D: TRBD1; CDR3: CASSPRTGADTQYF; DNA: TGTGCCAGCAGCCCCCGGACAGGGGCAGATACGCAGTATTTT
J: TRBJ2-7; V: TRBV5-5; size: once; D: TRBD1; CDR3: CASSGQASYEQYF; DNA: TGTGCCAGCAGTGGACAGGCGTCCTACGAGCAGTACTTC
J: TRBJ2-1; V: TRBV7-3; size: NA; D: NA; CDR3: CASSLGTEQFF; DNA: TGTGCCAGCAGCCTAGGGACGGAGCAGTTCTTC
J: TRBJ1-4; V: TRBV6-5; size: NA; D: TRBD1; CDR3: CASRGTATEKLFF; DNA: TGTGCCAGCAGAGGGACAGCGACTGAAAAACTGTTTTTT
J: TRBJ2-1; V: TRBV7-3; size: NA; D: NA; CDR3: CASSLNNEQFF; DNA: TGTGCCAGCAGCTTAAACAATGAGCAGTTCTTC
J: TRBJ1-6; V: TRBV18; size: NA; D: TRBD1; CDR3: CASSIDRGNNSPLHF; DNA: TGTGCCAGCTCAATTGACAGGGGGAATAATTCACCCCTCCACTTT
J: TRBJ2-5; V: TRBV3-1/TRBV3-2; size: NA; D: NA; CDR3: CASSQEVPLGTQYF; DNA: TGTGCCAGCAGCCAAGAGGTACCCCTGGGGACCCAGTACTTC
J: TRBJ1-1; V: TRBV2; size: NA; D: NA; CDR3: CASSELIGQNTEAFF; DNA: TGTGCCAGCAGTGAATTGATCGGACAGAACACTGAAGCTTTCTTT
J: TRBJ2-3; V: TRBV5-1; size: NA; D: TRBD1; CDR3: CASSLDRGTDTQYF; DNA: TGCGCCAGCAGCTTGGACAGGGGGACAGATACGCAGTATTTT
J: TRBJ1-4; V: TRBV30; size: few; D: NA; CDR3: CAWSQWGEKLFF; DNA: TGTGCCTGGAGTCAGTGGGGAGAAAAACTGTTTTTT
J: TRBJ2-7; V: TRBV7-2; size: once; D: NA; CDR3: CASSQQQGAYEQYF; DNA: TGTGCCAGCAGCCAACAACAAGGCGCCTACGAGCAGTACTTC
J: TRBJ2-1; V: TRBV10-3; size: NA; D: NA; CDR3: CAISESGKENEQFF; DNA: TGTGCCATCAGTGAGTCTGGGAAGGAGAATGAGCAGTTCTTC
J: TRBJ1-2; V: TRBV18; size: NA; D: TRBD1; CDR3: CASSPGQGINYGYTF; DNA: TGTGCCAGCTCACCCGGACAGGGGATTAACTATGGCTACACCTTC
J: TRBJ1-5; V: TRBV9; size: NA; D: NA; CDR3: CASSPTAGSNQPQHF; DNA: TGTGCCAGCAGCCCGACGGCGGGTAGCAATCAGCCCCAGCATTTT
J: TRBJ2-5; V: TRBV5-1; size: NA; D: NA; CDR3: CASSLTSQTQYF; DNA: TGCGCCAGCAGCTTGACTAGCCAGACCCAGTACTTC
J: TRBJ2-1; V: TRBV6-1; size: NA; D: TRBD2; CDR3: CASSEGVAGGNNEQFF; DNA: TGTGCCAGCAGTGAAGGAGTAGCGGGGGGGAACAATGAGCAGTTCTTC
J: TRBJ1-2; V: TRBV28; size: NA; D: NA; CDR3: CASSTNYGYTF; DNA: TGTGCCAGCAGCACCAACTATGGCTACACCTTC
J: TRBJ2-7; V: TRBV14; size: once; D: TRBD2; CDR3: CASSQLTTSGSGYEYEQYF; DNA: TGTGCCAGCAGCCAATTAACGACTAGCGGGAGCGGATACGAGTACGAGCAGTACTTC
J: TRBJ2-1; V: TRBV5-4; size: NA; D: TRBD2; CDR3: CASSLLAGGANEQFF; DNA: TGTGCCAGCAGCTTACTAGCGGGAGGTGCCAATGAGCAGTTCTTC
J: TRBJ2-7; V: TRBV7-2; size: NA; D: NA; CDR3: CASSLARDYEQYF; DNA: TGTGCCAGCAGCTTAGCGCGGGACTACGAGCAGTACTTC
J: TRBJ1-6; V: TRBV4-3; size: NA; D: NA; CDR3: CASSQEGRVGSPLHF; DNA: TGCGCCAGCAGCCAAGAAGGCAGGGTCGGGTCACCCCTCCACTTT
J: TRBJ1-2; V: TRBV6-5; size: NA; D: NA; CDR3: CASVGNYGYTF; DNA: TGTGCCAGCGTCGGTAACTATGGCTACACCTTC
J: TRBJ2-7; V: TRBV5-1; size: NA; D: NA; CDR3: CASSNGPSYEQYF; DNA: TGCGCCAGCAGTAATGGGCCCTCCTACGAGCAGTACTTC
J: TRBJ1-4; V: TRBV18; size: NA; D: TRBD1; CDR3: CASSPDRVNEKLFF; DNA: TGTGCCAGCTCACCGGACAGGGTTAATGAAAAACTGTTTTTT
J: TRBJ2-5; V: TRBV18; size: NA; D: TRBD1; CDR3: CASSRGTGRETQYF; DNA: TGTGCCAGCTCACGGGGGACAGGACGGGAGACCCAGTACTTC
J: TRBJ1-1; V: TRBV3-1/TRBV3-2; size: NA; D: TRBD1; CDR3: CASSQEGQGTEAFF; DNA: TGTGCCAGCAGCCAAGAGGGACAGGGCACTGAAGCTTTCTTT
J: TRBJ2-7; V: TRBV24-1; size: NA; D: NA; CDR3: CATSDLGRGAYEQYF; DNA: TGTGCCACCAGTGATTTAGGCAGGGGGGCCTACGAGCAGTACTTC
J: TRBJ2-7; V: TRBV27; size: NA; D: TRBD2; CDR3: CASSNPGLTRYEQYF; DNA: TGTGCCAGCAGTAACCCGGGACTAACTCGTTACGAGCAGTACTTC
J: TRBJ1-1; V: TRBV7-9; size: NA; D: NA; CDR3: CASSIGQNTEAFF; DNA: TGTGCCAGCAGTATTGGACAGAACACTGAAGCTTTCTTT
J: TRBJ2-7; V: TRBV29-1; size: NA; D: TRBD1; CDR3: CSVARDRVVEQYF; DNA: TGCAGCGTTGCAAGGGACAGGGTGGTCGAGCAGTACTTC
J: TRBJ2-2; V: TRBV6-5; size: NA; D: NA; CDR3: CASSYERGANTGELFF; DNA: TGTGCCAGCAGTTACGAGAGGGGGGCGAACACCGGGGAGCTGTTTTTT
J: TRBJ1-3; V: TRBV24-1; size: NA; D: NA; CDR3: CATSAGNTIYF; DNA: TGTGCCACCAGTGCAGGAAACACCATATATTTT
J: TRBJ2-3; V: TRBV2; size: NA; D: TRBD2; CDR3: CASRSYLAGSDTQYF; DNA: TGTGCCAGCAGGAGCTATCTAGCGGGGTCCGATACGCAGTATTTT
J: TRBJ2-7; V: TRBV11-2; size: NA; D: NA; CDR3: CASSLVLIGFSEQYF; DNA: TGTGCCAGCAGCTTAGTATTAATCGGGTTCTCCGAGCAGTACTTC
J: TRBJ1-4; V: TRBV4-1; size: NA; D: NA; CDR3: CASRKGANEKLFF; DNA: TGCGCCAGCAGGAAGGGGGCTAATGAAAAACTGTTTTTT
J: TRBJ2-3; V: TRBV2; size: NA; D: NA; CDR3: CASSFGERDTQYF; DNA: TGTGCCAGCAGTTTTGGGGAGAGAGATACGCAGTATTTT
J: TRBJ1-5; V: TRBV7-8; size: NA; D: TRBD1; CDR3: CASSPDRARNQPQHF; DNA: TGTGCCAGCAGCCCAGACAGGGCGCGCAATCAGCCCCAGCATTTT
J: TRBJ2-1; V: TRBV6-5; size: NA; D: TRBD2; CDR3: CASSYSVAGVNEQFF; DNA: TGTGCCAGCAGTTACTCGGTAGCGGGTGTCAATGAGCAGTTCTTC
J: TRBJ1-1; V: TRBV7-3; size: few; D: NA; CDR3: CASSSQGGFTEAFF; DNA: TGTGCCAGCAGCTCACAGGGCGGGTTCACTGAAGCTTTCTTT
J: TRBJ1-3; V: TRBV11-2; size: NA; D: NA; CDR3: CASSLVLTSGNTIYF; DNA: TGTGCCAGCAGCTTAGTTCTTACCTCTGGAAACACCATATATTTT
J: TRBJ1-2; V: TRBV28; size: NA; D: NA; CDR3: CASRRPNYGYTF; DNA: TGTGCCAGCAGAAGGCCTAACTATGGCTACACCTTC
J: TRBJ1-1; V: TRBV6-4; size: NA; D: NA; CDR3: CASRQGQNTEAFF; DNA: TGTGCCAGCAGACAGGGTCAGAACACTGAAGCTTTCTTT
J: TRBJ2-7; V: TRBV6-2/TRBV6-3; size: NA; D: NA; CDR3: CASSYRQEARYEQYF; DNA: TGTGCCAGCAGTTACAGACAGGAAGCCCGCTACGAGCAGTACTTC
J: TRBJ2-1; V: TRBV30; size: NA; D: NA; CDR3: CAWTGADSYNEQFF; DNA: TGTGCCTGGACGGGGGCTGACTCCTACAATGAGCAGTTCTTC
J: TRBJ2-2; V: TRBV7-3; size: once; D: TRBD1; CDR3: CASSRDRANTGELFF; DNA: TGTGCCAGCAGCCGCGACAGGGCGAACACCGGGGAGCTGTTTTTT
J: TRBJ2-7; V: TRBV5-5; size: NA; D: NA; CDR3: CASSLVPGQNYEQYF; DNA: TGTGCCAGCAGCTTGGTCCCTGGACAGAACTACGAGCAGTACTTC